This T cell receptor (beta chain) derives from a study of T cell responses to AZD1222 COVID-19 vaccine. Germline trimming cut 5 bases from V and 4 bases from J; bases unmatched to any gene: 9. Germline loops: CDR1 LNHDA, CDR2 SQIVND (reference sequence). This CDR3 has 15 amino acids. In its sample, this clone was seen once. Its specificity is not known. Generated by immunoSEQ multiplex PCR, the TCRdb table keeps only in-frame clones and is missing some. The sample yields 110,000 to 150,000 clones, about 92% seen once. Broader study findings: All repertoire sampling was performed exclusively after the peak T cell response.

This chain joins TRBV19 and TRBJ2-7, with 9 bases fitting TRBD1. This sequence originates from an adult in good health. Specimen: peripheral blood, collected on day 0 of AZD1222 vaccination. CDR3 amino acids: CASSPVGQGPYEQYF. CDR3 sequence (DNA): TGTGCCAGTAGTCCTGTCGGACAGGGGCCATACGAGCAGTACTTC.